These T cell receptor beta chains were read from a single sample in a study of naive and memory T cell subsets. TCRdb fed the UMI-ligation and nested PCR reads into MiXCR, producing one record per CDR3 protein. The sample lists some 80,000 distinct CDR3 sequences; roughly 9.3% were seen once. Sequencing was done on a sample of naive CD8+ T cells from blood. These receptors came from a human donor in good health. Each CDR3 is given with its conserved first and last residue.

TRBJ2-7,TRBV7-9,CASSFDRLDEQYF
TRBJ2-7,TRBV5-8,CASSLGGTERAEQYF
TRBJ2-2,TRBV7-8,CASSRPESHTGELFF
TRBJ2-1,TRBV7-9,CASRGAGYSYNEQFF
TRBJ2-7,TRBV2,CASSEGHSYEQYF
TRBJ2-7,TRBV10-3,CAISESFSGSSYEQYF
TRBJ2-1,TRBV27,CASSLPPRAGYSYNEQFF
TRBJ2-3,TRBV7-9,CASSISGSKADTQYF
TRBJ1-5,TRBV28,CASNPTGDWNQPQHF
TRBJ2-1,TRBV28,CASSSRIAGGSYNEQFF
TRBJ2-7,TRBV29-1,CSVEDHLAGNYEQYF
TRBJ1-1,TRBV6-5,CASSASFSKWVLREAFF
TRBJ2-7,TRBV7-9,CASSLAATIPYEQYF
TRBJ2-5,TRBV12-3/TRBV12-4,CASSFLGVQETQYF
TRBJ1-3,TRBV7-9,CASSLAVDTIYF
TRBJ1-5,TRBV19,CASSVRHQANNQPQHF
TRBJ2-3,TRBV28,CASSLWQGGADTQYF
TRBJ2-7,TRBV10-2,CASSGLAGVGSYEQYF
TRBJ2-7,TRBV25-1,CASGQQAYEQYF
TRBJ2-2,TRBV27,CASSSGTGGRGGELFF
TRBJ2-1,TRBV12-3/TRBV12-4,CASNSPSSYNEQFF
TRBJ1-1,TRBV6-6,CASSYSKRGDTEAFF
TRBJ1-1,TRBV5-1,CASSLVPSPEAFF
TRBJ1-5,TRBV20-1,CSAKGGGLGSSNQPQHF
TRBJ2-7,TRBV27,CASSLQTAGISEQYF
TRBJ2-3,TRBV7-9,CASSPGAPQYF
TRBJ2-2,TRBV20-1,CSAWVKGTGTESNTGELFF
TRBJ1-1,TRBV18,CASSPLGDTDLMNTEAFF
TRBJ1-5,TRBV19,CASRIADRGVSNQPQHF
TRBJ1-1,TRBV9,CASSAHSSTNTEAFF
TRBJ1-1,TRBV4-1,CASSQDAGTTEAFF
TRBJ2-6,TRBV27,CASSLHRGSNVLTF
TRBJ1-2,TRBV12-3/TRBV12-4,CASSIPGTGHGYTF
TRBJ1-6,TRBV6-5,CASSYEGVSYNSPLHF
TRBJ2-7,TRBV4-1,CASSQDRGTNYEQYF
TRBJ2-3,TRBV7-9,CASSGDPGPTGDTQYF
TRBJ2-7,TRBV12-5,CASAQGLSYEQYF
TRBJ1-1,TRBV20-1,CSGLRRQVFTEAFF
TRBJ2-3,TRBV7-8,CASSLSFTDQILIYTQYF
TRBJ2-5,TRBV2,CASSEALQGPMNQETQYF
TRBJ2-7,TRBV27,CASSFGGGWDEQYF
TRBJ2-1,TRBV3-1,CASSQFLRTRGNEQFF
TRBJ2-1,TRBV28,CASSFGMGVEQFF
TRBJ2-3,TRBV5-6,CASSLAAGWYSTDTQYF
TRBJ1-3,TRBV25-1,CASGGTAFSGNTIYF
TRBJ2-7,TRBV29-1,CSVEGRDEQYF
TRBJ2-7,TRBV6-6,CASSYRDGYYEQYF
TRBJ2-7,TRBV4-2,CASSHYVNYEQYF
TRBJ2-7,TRBV7-9,CASSLEARLAGAAYEQYF
TRBJ2-1,TRBV11-3,CASSPRASGSYEQFF
TRBJ1-2,TRBV20-1,CSARATGQGPYGYTF
TRBJ1-1,TRBV2,CASSDGVGTEAFF
TRBJ2-2,TRBV21-1,CASTIFRRDRPMNTGELFF
TRBJ2-7,TRBV20-1,CSARDQGLGRGEQYF
TRBJ1-5,TRBV4-1,CASSQGRTGDQPQHF
TRBJ2-5,TRBV5-5,CASSLVLAGPQETQYF